Listed here is a single T cell receptor (beta chain). The authors reverse transcribed roughly 0.5 to 1 ug RNA with random hexamers. The TCR beta CDR3 was amplified by immunoSEQ multiplex PCR across 54 Vbeta, 13 Jbeta. Via MiXCR, TCRdb re-called the immunoSEQ multiplex PCR reads, giving one row per CDR3 protein. The sample records about 130,000 distinct CDR3 sequences, about 95% being singletons. High-throughput TCR beta sequencing covered peripheral CD8+ and CD4+ T cells. Germline-derived CDR1 and CDR2 are GTSNPN and SVGIG (reference sequence). This CDR3 comprises 13 residues. With 4 bases removed from V and 6 bases from J, the gap between germline ends came to 15 bases. This specimen comes from a study of CD8 T cells in Susac syndrome.

This receptor was obtained from a human donor with multiple sclerosis. The chain combines TRBV30 with TRBJ1-2, with D possibly TRBD1 on 5 matching bases. Sequencing input: CD4+ T cells from PBMCs. CDR3 region: CAWKAGRGNGYTF. DNA of the CDR3: TGTGCCTGGAAAGCAGGGCGGGGAAATGGCTACACCTTC.